This paragraph covers one TCR beta chain sequence. Assay used: immunoSEQ multiplex PCR; TCRdb lists only in-frame clones, some missing. The sample gives roughly 170,000 clones, about 85% of which show up once; around 5% is in the top ten. Seattle cases were enrolled at active infection and followed longitudinally. These data come from a study of blood T cell repertoires in COVID-19. Germline V gives CDR1 LGHNA, CDR2 YNFKEQ. Trimming at V came to 4 bases and at J to 4 bases, leaving 6 bases not matched to a gene. The CDR3 spans 15 residues. The chain links TRBV4-2 to TRBJ2-1, with 8 bases fitting TRBD2. Sequencing was performed on peripheral blood. This TCR was recovered from a woman in her 50s with COVID-19, enrolled during active disease. DNA of the CDR3: TGTGCCAGCAGCCTCACTAGCGGAGAGTACAATGAGCAGTTCTTC. This encodes CASSLTSGEYNEQFF.